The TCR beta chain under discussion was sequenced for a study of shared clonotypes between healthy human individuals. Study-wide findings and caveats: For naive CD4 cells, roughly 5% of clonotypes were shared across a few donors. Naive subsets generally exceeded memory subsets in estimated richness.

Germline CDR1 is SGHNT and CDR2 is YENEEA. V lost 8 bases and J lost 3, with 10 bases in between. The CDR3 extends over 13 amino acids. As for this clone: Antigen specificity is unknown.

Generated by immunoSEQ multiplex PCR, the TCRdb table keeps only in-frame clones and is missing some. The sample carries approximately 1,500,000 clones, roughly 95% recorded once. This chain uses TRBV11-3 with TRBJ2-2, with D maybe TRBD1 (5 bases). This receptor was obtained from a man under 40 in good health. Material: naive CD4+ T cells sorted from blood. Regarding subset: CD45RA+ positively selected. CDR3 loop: CASAAGHTGELFF. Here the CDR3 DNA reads TGTGCCAGCGCGGCAGGGCACACCGGGGAGCTGTTTTTT. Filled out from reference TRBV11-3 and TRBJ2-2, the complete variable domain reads EAGVVQSPRYKIIEKKQPVAFWCNPISGHNTLYWYLQNLGQGPELLIRYENEEAVDDSQLPKDRFSAERLKGVDSTLKIQPAELGDSAVYLCASAAGHTGELFFGEGSRLTVL.